This TCR beta chain appears in the sequencing data of a study of CD8 T cells in Susac syndrome. Negative isolation was applied to CD8+ and CD4+ T cells, and FACS enrichment was applied to TEMRA cells. Per the germline V gene, CDR1 is DFQATT and CDR2 is SNEGSKA (reference sequence). The junction had 7 bases not matched to a gene; V was cut back by 6 bases and J by 5 bases. The CDR3 spans 13 residues. An amount of RNA that ranged from roughly 0.45 to 1 ug was reverse transcribed with random hexamers. TCRdb re-called the immunoSEQ multiplex PCR reads with MiXCR, one entry per CDR3 protein. The table shows 140,000 to 150,000 distinct CDR3 sequences, with roughly 94% occurring only once.

The TCR sequence derives from a human donor in good health. Sequenced: CD4+ T cells from PBMCs. The chain couples TRBV20-1 to TRBJ2-1; TRBD1 matches 7 bases. The CDR3 DNA reads as TGCAGTGCCCGAGGACAGGCAAACAATGAGCAGTTCTTC. This translates into CSARGQANNEQFF.